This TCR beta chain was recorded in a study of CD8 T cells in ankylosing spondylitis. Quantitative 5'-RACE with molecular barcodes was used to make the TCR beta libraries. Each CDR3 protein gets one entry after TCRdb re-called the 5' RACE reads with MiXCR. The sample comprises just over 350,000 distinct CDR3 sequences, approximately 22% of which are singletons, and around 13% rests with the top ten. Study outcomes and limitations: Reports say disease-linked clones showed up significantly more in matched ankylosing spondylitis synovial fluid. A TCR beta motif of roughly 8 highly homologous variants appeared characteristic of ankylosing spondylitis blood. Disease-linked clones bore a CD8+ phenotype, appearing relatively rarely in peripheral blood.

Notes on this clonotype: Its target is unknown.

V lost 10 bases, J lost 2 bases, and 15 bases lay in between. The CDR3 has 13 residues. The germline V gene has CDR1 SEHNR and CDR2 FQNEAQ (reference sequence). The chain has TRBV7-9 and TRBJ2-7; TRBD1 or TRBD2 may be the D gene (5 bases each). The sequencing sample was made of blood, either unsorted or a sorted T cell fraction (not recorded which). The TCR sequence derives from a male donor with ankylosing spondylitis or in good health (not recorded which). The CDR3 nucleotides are TGTGCCAAACGGACGGGGCCCGCCTACGAGCAGTACTTC. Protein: CAKRTGPAYEQYF.